What follows are 8 T cell receptor beta chains derived from one specimen sequenced in a study of blood T cell repertoires in COVID-19 (dated by TCRdb to 2018 to 2021). The library was produced with the immunoSEQ multiplex PCR assay. TCRdb took this table from immuneACCESS and kept in-frame rearrangements with V and J called. Such tables lack part of the clones; where checked against another copy, unresolved V genes explain under half of the gap, and the rest is unexplained. Across this sample there are hundreds of thousands of clones, with over 75% seen only once. Of the sample, 0.9% to 1.2% is held by the ten largest clones. Sequenced material: PBMCs or T cells enriched from blood (not recorded which). Receptors originate from a man aged 30-40 years who had recovered from COVID-19.

This chain connects TRBV27 to TRBJ1-5, with D possibly being TRBD1 (5 bases). V shed 3 bases and J shed 2 bases, with 20 bases lying between them. This CDR3 contains 18 residues. Germline values: CDR1 MNHEY, CDR2 SMNVEV (reference sequence). In nucleotides, the CDR3 is TGTGCCAGCAGTTTGGGTTTTTTCGGGGGTCGGGGCAATCAGCCCCAGCATTTT. This codes for CASSLGFFGGRGNQPQHF.

The V gene is TRBV11-2, the J gene TRBJ1-2, with D perhaps matching TRBD1 (5 bases). V lost 3 bases and J 2 bases, leaving 7 bases between the germline ends. CDR1 is SGHAT and CDR2 is FQNNGV in the germline V gene. The CDR3 loop spans 13 amino acids. CDR3 residues: CASSLTVNYGYTF. The CDR3 region has the DNA TGTGCCAGCAGCTTGACAGTGAACTATGGCTACACCTTC.

The V gene is TRBV6-2 or TRBV6-3, the J gene TRBJ1-1; D might be TRBD1 (6 bases). Per germline, CDR1 MNHEY and CDR2 SVGEGT. Trimming pared 2 bases from V and 4 bases from J, leaving 11 bases between. This CDR3 comprises 14 residues. The CDR3, as DNA: TGTGCCAGCAGTTACGCCAGGACAGCCACTGAAGCTTTCTTT. Its protein is CASSYARTATEAFF.

The gene calls are TRBV5-1 and TRBJ2-2; 9 bases match TRBD1. Germline CDR1 is SGHRS and CDR2 is YFSETQ. J lost 4 bases, V lost 7 bases, and 8 bases had no gene match. The CDR3 sequence is 15 residues long. The CDR3 coding sequence is TGCGCCAGCTCAGAACAGGGGGCGTTCACCGGGGAGCTGTTTTTT. Protein product: CASSEQGAFTGELFF.

This clone was counted a single time. J is TRBJ1-5 and V is TRBV6-1; 9 bases are shared with TRBD1. Germline CDR1 and CDR2: MNHNS and SASEGT. The J segment lost 4 bases and the V segment lost 2 bases, leaving 6 bases of the junction unmatched. The CDR3 spans 16 residues. The CDR3 reads CASSEKGQGWNQPQHF. The CDR3 DNA reads TGTGCCAGCAGTGAAAAGGGACAGGGTTGGAATCAGCCCCAGCATTTT.

This clone appeared a few times. CDR3 sequence (DNA): TGTGCCAGTGGAGTTGGGTTTTCCGTTGGCTACACCTTC. It is translated as CASGVGFSVGYTF. The gene calls are TRBV19 and TRBJ1-2; D gene ambiguous. CDR1 and CDR2 (germline): LNHDA, SQIVND (reference sequence). The V end lost 8 bases, the J end lost 7 bases, and 17 bases lay between the germline ends. The CDR3 runs to 13 residues. The full variable domain, in which reference TRBV19 and TRBJ1-2 provide the parts outside the CDR3, is DGGITQSPKYLFRKEGQNVTLSCEQNLNHDAMYWYRQDPGQGLRLIYYSQIVNDFQKGDIAEGYSVSREKKESFPLTVTSAQKNPTAFYLCASGVGFSVGYTFGSGTRLTVV.

The chain employs TRBV7-2 and TRBJ2-1, with TRBD2 matching 15 bases. This CDR3 region has 13 residues. Losses at the gene ends were 8 bases for V and 14 bases for J; bases not matched to a gene: 7. The germline gives CDR1 SGHTA, CDR2 FQGNSA. The CDR3 loop reads CASCGLAGGREFF. As DNA, the CDR3 is TGTGCCAGCTGTGGACTAGCGGGAGGGAGGGAGTTCTTC.

The chain links TRBV5-6 to TRBJ2-1; 11 bases fit TRBD2. CDR3 length: 16 amino acids. CDR1 and CDR2 (germline): SGHDT, YYEEEE. Unmatched junction bases numbered 4, after V lost 1 base and J lost 4 bases. The CDR3 is CASSLRLAGIYNEQFF. The CDR3 DNA reads TGTGCCAGCAGCTTGAGACTAGCGGGGATATACAATGAGCAGTTCTTC.